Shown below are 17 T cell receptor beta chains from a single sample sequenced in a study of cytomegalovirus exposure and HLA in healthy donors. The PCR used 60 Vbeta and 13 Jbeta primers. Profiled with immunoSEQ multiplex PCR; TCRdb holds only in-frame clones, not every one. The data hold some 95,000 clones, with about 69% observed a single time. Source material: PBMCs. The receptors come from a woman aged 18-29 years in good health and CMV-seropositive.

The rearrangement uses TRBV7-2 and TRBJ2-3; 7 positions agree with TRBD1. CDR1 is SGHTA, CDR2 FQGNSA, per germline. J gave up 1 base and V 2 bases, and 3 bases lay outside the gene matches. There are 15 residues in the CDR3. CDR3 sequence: CASSLRQGGTDTQYF. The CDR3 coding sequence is TGTGCCAGCAGCTTACGGCAGGGGGGCACAGATACGCAGTATTTT.

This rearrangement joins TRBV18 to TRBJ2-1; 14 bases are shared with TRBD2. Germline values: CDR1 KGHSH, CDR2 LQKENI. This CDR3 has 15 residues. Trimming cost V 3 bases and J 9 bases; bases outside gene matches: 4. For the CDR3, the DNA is TGTGCCAGCTCACCCGGGACTAGCGGGAGTAGTGAGCAGTTCTTC. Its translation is CASSPGTSGSSEQFF.

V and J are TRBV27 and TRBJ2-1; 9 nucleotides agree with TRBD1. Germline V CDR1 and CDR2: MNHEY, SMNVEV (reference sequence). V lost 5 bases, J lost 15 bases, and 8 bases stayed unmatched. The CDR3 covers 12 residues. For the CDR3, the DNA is TGTGCCAGCAGTCCCGCCGGGACAGGGCTGTTCTTC. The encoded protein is CASSPAGTGLFF.

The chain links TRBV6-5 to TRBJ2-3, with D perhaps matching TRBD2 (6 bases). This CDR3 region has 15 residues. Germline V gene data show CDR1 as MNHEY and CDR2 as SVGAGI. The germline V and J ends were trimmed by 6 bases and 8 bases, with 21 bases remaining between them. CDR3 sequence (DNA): TGTGCCAGCAGGGCACGGAGGGTCGGGTTTAGTACGCAGTATTTT. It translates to CASRARRVGFSTQYF.

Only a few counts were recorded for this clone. The CDR3 region is CASSLRASGSQETQYF. CDR3 coding DNA: TGTGCCAGCAGCTTAAGGGCTAGCGGGAGTCAAGAGACCCAGTACTTC. This chain joins TRBV7-9 and TRBJ2-5; 10 nucleotides match TRBD2. The V gene's germline CDR1 is SEHNR and CDR2 FQNEAQ (reference sequence). Trimming removed 2 bases from V and 2 bases from J; junction bases left unmatched: 5. The CDR3 loop spans 16 amino acids.

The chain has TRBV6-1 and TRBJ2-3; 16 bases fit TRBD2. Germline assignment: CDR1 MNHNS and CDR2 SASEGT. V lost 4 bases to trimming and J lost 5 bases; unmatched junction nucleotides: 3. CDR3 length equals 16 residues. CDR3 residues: CASSGGLAGGVDTQYF. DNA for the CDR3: TGTGCCAGCAGTGGGGGACTAGCGGGGGGGGTAGATACGCAGTATTTT.

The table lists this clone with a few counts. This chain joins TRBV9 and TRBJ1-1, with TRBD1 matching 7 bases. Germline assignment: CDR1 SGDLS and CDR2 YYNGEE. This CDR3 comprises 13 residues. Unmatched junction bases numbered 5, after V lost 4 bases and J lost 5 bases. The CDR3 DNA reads TGTGCCAGCAGCATCACAGGGGAGACTGAAGCTTTCTTT. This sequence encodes CASSITGETEAFF.

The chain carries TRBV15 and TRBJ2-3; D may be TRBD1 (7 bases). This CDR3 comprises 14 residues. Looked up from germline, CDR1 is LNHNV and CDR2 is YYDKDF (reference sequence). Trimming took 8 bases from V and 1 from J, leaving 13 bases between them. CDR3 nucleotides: TGTGCCACCCGACAGGGCGGGGGCACAGATACGCAGTATTTT. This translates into CATRQGGGTDTQYF.

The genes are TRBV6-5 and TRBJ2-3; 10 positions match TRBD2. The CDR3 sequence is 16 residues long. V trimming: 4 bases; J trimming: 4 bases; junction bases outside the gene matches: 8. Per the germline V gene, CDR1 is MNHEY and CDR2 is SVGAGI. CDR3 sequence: CASSSRWSGRADTQYF. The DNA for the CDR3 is TGTGCCAGCAGTTCCCGATGGAGCGGGAGGGCAGATACGCAGTATTTT.

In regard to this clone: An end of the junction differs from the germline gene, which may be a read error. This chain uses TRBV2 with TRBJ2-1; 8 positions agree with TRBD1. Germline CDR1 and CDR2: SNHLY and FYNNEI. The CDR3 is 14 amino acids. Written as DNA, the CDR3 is TGTGCCAGCAGCGAAGGAGGACAGGGCGGAGAGCAGTTCTTC. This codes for CASSEGGQGGEQFF.

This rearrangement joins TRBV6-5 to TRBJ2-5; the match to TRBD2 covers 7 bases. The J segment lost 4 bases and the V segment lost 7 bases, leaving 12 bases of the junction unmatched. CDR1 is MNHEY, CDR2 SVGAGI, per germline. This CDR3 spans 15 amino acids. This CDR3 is CASKAQAGASETQYF. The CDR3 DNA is TGTGCCAGCAAGGCTCAGGCGGGAGCCTCAGAGACCCAGTACTTC.

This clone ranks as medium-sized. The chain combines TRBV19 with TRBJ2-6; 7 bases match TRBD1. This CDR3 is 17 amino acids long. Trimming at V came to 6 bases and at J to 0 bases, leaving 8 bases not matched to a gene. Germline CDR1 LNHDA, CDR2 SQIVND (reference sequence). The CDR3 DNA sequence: TGTGCCAGTAGGGCGGACAGGACCTACTCTGGGGCCAACGTCCTGACTTTC. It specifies CASRADRTYSGANVLTF.

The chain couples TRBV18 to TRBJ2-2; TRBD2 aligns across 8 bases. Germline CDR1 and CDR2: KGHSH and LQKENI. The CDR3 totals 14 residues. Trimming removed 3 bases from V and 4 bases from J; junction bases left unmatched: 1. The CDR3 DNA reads TGTGCCAGCTCACCTCTAGCGGGCACCGGGGAGCTGTTTTTT. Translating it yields CASSPLAGTGELFF.

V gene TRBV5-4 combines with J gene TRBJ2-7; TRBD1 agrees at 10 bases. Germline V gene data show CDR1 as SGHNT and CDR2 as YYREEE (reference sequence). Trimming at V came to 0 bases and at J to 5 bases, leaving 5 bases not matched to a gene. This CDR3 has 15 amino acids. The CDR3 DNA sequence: TGTGCCAGCAGCTTGGCCGGGACAGGGGTTAACGAGCAGTACTTC. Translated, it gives CASSLAGTGVNEQYF.

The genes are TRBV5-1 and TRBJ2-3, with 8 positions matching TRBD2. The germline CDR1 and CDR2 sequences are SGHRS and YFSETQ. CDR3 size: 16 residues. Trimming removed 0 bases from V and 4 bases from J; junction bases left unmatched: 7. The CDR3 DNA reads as TGCGCCAGCAGCTTGGCCCCTAGCGGGTACTCAGATACGCAGTATTTT. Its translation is CASSLAPSGYSDTQYF.

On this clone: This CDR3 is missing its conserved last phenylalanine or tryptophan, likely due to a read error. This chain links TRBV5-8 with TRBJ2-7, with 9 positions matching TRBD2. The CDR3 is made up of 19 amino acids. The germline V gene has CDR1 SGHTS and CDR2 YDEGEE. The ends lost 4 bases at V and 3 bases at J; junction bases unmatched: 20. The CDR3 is CASSPVLAGKGDTRYEQYS. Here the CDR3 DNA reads TGTGCCAGCAGCCCAGTCCTAGCGGGGAAAGGAGACACCCGCTACGAGCAGTACTCC.

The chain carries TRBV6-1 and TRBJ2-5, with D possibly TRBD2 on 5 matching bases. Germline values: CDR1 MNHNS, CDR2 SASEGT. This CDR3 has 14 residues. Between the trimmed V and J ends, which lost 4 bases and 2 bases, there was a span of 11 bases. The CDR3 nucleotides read TGTGCCAGCAGTGCCGGACTGGTACAAGAGACCCAGTACTTC. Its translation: CASSAGLVQETQYF.